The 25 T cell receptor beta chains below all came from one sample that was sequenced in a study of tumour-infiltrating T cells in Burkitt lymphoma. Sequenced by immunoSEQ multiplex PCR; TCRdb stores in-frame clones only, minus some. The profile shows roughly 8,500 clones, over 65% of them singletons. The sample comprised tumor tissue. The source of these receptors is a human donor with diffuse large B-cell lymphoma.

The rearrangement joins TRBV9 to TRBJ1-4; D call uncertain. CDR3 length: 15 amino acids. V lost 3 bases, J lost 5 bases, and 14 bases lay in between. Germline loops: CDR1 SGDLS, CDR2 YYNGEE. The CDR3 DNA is TGTGCCAGCAGCGCCGGGTTTAGGCGAAATGAAAAACTGTTTTTT. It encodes CASSAGFRRNEKLFF.

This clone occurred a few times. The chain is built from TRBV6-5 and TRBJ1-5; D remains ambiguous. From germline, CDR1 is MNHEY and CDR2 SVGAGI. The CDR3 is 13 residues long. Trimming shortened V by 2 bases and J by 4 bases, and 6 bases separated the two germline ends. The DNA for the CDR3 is TGTGCCAGCAGTTACGACGGGAATCAGCCCCAGCATTTT. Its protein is CASSYDGNQPQHF.

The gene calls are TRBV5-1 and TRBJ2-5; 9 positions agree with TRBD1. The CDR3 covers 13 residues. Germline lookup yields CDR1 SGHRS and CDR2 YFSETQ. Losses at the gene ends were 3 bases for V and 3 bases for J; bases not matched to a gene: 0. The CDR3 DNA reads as TGCGCCAGCAGCTGGGACAGGGAAGAGACCCAGTACTTC. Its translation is CASSWDREETQYF.

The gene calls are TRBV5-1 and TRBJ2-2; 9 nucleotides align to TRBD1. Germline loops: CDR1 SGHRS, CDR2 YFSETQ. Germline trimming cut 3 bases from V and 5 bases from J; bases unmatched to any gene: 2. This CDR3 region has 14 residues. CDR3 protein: CASSWGQGTGELFF. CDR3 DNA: TGCGCCAGCAGCTGGGGACAGGGAACCGGGGAGCTGTTTTTT.

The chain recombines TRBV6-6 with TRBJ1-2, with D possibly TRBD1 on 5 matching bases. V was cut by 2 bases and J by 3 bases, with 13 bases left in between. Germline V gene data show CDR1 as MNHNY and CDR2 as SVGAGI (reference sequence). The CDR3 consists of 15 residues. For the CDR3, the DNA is TGTGCCAGCAGTTACCTAAGCGGGGGGGACTATGGCTACACCTTC. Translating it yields CASSYLSGGDYGYTF.

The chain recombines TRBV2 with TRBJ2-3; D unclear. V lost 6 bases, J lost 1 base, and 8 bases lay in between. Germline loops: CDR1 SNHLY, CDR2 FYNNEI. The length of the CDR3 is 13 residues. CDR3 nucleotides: TGTGCCAGCAGGCCTCAGGGCACAGATACGCAGTATTTT. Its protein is CASRPQGTDTQYF. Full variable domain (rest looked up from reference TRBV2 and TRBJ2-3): EPEVTQTPSHQVTQMGQEVILRCVPISNHLYFYWYRQILGQKVEFLVSFYNNEISEKSEIFDDQFSVERPDGSNFTLKIRSTKLEDSAMYFCASRPQGTDTQYFGPGTRLTVL.

The CDR3 DNA sequence: TGTGCCAGCGGGCGGGGGGGGTTCCGTGAGCAGTTCTTC. Translation gives CASGRGGFREQFF. The chain combines TRBV6-5 with TRBJ2-1; 9 bases match TRBD2. The CDR3 runs 13 residues. With 8 bases clipped from V and 9 bases from J, the junction kept 8 bases outside the gene matches. Germline V CDR1 and CDR2: MNHEY, SVGAGI.

The CDR3 nucleotides read TGTGCCAGCAGCCCCTACGGGCTAGCGTCTTCCAATGAGCAGTTCTTC. Its translation is CASSPYGLASSNEQFF. The chain has TRBV11-2 and TRBJ2-1, with D perhaps matching TRBD2 (6 bases). Germline V CDR1 and CDR2: SGHAT, FQNNGV. The CDR3 runs 16 residues. Trimming stripped 5 bases from V and 6 bases from J, with 20 bases between.

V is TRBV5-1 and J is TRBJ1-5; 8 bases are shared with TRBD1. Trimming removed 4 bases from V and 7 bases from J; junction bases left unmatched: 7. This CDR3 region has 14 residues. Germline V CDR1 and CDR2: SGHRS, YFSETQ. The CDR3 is CASSRTGRRQPQHF. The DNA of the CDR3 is TGCGCCAGCAGCCGGACAGGGAGGAGACAGCCCCAGCATTTT.

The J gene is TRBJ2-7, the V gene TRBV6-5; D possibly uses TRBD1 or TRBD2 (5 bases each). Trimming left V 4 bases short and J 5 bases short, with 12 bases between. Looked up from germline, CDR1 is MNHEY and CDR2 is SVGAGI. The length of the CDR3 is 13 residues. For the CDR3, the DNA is TGTGCCAGCAGTTTACGGGGCCCCGACGAGCAGTACTTC. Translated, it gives CASSLRGPDEQYF.

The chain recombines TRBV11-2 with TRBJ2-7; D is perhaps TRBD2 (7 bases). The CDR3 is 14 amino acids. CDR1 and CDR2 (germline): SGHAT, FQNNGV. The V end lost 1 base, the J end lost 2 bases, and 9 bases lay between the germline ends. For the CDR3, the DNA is TGTGCCAGCAGCTTAGCGGGGGGCGCCTACGAGCAGTACTTC. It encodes CASSLAGGAYEQYF.

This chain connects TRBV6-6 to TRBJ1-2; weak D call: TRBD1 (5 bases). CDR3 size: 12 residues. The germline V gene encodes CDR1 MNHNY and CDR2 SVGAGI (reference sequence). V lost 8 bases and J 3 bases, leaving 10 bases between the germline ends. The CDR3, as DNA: TGTGCCAGCGAACCGGGGGACTATGGCTACACCTTC. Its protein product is CASEPGDYGYTF.

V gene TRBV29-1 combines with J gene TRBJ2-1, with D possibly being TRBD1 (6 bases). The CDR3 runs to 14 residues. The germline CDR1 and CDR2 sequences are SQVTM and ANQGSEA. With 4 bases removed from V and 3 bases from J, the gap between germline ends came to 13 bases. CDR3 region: CSVGPGTFYNEQFF. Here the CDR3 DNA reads TGCAGCGTTGGCCCCGGGACATTCTACAATGAGCAGTTCTTC.

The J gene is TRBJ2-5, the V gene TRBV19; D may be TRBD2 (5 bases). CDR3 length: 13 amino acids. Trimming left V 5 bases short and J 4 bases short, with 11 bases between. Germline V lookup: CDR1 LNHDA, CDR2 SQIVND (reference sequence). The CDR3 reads CASSPLAGETQYF. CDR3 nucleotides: TGTGCCAGTAGTCCCCTAGCTGGAGAGACCCAGTACTTC.

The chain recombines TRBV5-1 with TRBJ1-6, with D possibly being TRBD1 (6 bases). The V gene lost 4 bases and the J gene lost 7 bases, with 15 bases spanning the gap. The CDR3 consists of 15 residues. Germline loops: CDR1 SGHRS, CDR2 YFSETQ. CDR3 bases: TGCGCCAGCAGCAGGGACACATTGGGGAATTCACCCCTCCACTTT. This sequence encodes CASSRDTLGNSPLHF.

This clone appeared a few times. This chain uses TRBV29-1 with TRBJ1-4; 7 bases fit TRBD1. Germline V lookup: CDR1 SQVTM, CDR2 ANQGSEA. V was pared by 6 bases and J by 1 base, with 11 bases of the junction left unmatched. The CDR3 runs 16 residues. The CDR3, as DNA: TGCAGCGTGGTCTCCGGGACAGCTGAAACTAATGAAAAACTGTTTTTT. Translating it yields CSVVSGTAETNEKLFF.

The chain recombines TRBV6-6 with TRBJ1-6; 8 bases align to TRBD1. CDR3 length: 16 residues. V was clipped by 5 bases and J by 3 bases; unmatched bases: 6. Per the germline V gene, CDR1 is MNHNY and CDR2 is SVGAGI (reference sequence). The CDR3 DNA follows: TGTGCCAGCAGTCTCCAGGGGGCCCTCTATAATTCACCCCTCCACTTT. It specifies CASSLQGALYNSPLHF.

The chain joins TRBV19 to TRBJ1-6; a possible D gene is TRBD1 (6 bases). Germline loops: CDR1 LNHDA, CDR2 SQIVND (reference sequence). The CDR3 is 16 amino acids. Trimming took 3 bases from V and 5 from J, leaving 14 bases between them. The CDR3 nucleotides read TGTGCCAGTAGTATTTACGCAGGGGCGGATAATTCACCCCTCCACTTT. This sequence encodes CASSIYAGADNSPLHF.

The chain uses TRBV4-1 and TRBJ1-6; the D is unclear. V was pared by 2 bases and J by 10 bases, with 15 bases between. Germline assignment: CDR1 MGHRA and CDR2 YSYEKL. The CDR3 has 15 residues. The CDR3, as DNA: TGCGCCAGCAGCCAACTAGTAGTCAGAAGGTCACCCCTCCACTTT. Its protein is CASSQLVVRRSPLHF.

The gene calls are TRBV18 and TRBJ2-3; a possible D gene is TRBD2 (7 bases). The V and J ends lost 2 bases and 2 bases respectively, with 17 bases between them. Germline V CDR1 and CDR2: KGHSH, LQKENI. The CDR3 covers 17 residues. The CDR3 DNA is TGTGCCAGCTCACCAAGCAATAGGGGGGGCAACACAGATACGCAGTATTTT. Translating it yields CASSPSNRGGNTDTQYF.

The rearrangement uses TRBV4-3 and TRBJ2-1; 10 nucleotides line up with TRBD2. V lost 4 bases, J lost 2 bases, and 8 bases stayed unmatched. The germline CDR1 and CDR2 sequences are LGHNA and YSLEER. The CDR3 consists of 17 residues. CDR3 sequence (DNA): TGCGCCAGCAGCCGGGAAGCCGGGACTAGCGCCTACAATGAGCAGTTCTTC. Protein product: CASSREAGTSAYNEQFF.

The CDR3 sequence: CASSLYRTGELFF. The CDR3 DNA follows: TGTGCCAGCAGCTTATACAGGACCGGGGAGCTGTTTTTT. The chain couples TRBV11-3 to TRBJ2-2; D is perhaps TRBD1 (5 bases). V was cut by 2 bases and J by 5 bases, with 6 bases left in between. Germline assignment: CDR1 SGHNT and CDR2 YENEEA. The CDR3 is made up of 13 amino acids. Supplemented by reference TRBV11-3 and TRBJ2-2, the full variable domain reads EAGVVQSPRYKIIEKKQPVAFWCNPISGHNTLYWYLQNLGQGPELLIRYENEEAVDDSQLPKDRFSAERLKGVDSTLKIQPAELGDSAVYLCASSLYRTGELFFGEGSRLTVL.

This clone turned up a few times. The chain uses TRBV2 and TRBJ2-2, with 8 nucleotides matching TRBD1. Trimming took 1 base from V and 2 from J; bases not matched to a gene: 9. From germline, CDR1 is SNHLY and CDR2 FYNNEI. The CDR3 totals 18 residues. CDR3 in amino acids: CASSEVRQGAGNTGELFF. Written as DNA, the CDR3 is TGTGCCAGCAGTGAAGTCCGGCAGGGGGCGGGTAACACCGGGGAGCTGTTTTTT.

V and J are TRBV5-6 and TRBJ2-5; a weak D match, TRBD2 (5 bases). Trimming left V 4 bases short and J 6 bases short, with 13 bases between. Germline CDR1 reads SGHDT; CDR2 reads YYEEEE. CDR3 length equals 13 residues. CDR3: CASSPVGEQTQYF. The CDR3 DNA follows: TGTGCCAGCAGCCCCGTCGGGGAACAGACCCAGTACTTC.

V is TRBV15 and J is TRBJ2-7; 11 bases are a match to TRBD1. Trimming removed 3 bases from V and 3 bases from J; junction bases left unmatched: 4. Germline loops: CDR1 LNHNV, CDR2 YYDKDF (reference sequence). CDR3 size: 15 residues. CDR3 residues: CATSRTGTGGYEQYF. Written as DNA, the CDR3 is TGTGCCACCAGCAGGACCGGGACAGGGGGCTACGAGCAGTACTTC.